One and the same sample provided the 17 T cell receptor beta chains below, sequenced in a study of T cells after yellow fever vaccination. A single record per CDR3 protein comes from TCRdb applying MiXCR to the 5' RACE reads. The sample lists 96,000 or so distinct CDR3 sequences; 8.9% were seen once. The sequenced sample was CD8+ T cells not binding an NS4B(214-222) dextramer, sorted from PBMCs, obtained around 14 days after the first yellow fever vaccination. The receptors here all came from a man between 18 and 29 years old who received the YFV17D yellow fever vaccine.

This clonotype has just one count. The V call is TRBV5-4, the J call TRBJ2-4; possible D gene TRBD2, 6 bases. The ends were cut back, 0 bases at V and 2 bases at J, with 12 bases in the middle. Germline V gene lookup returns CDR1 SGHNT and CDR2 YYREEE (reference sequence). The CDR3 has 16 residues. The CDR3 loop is CASSLEVAASKNIQYF. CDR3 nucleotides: TGTGCCAGCAGCTTGGAGGTAGCGGCCTCCAAAAACATTCAGTACTTC.

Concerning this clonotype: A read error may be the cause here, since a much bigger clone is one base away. The CDR3 loop reads CASSLRSSGGKDEQFF. CDR3 sequence (DNA): TGCGCCAGCAGTCTGAGATCTAGCGGGGGAAAAGATGAGCAGTTCTTC. The rearrangement joins TRBV5-1 to TRBJ2-1; 10 nucleotides align to TRBD2. CDR3 size: 16 residues. Germline V CDR1 and CDR2: SGHRS, YFSETQ. Trimming cost V 5 bases and J 8 bases; bases outside gene matches: 13.

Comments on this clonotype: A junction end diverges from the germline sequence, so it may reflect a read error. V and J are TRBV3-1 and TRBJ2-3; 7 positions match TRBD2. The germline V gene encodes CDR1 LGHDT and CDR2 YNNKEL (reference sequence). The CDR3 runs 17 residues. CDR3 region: CASCQQLMVAGRDTQYF. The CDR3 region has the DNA TGTGCCAGCTGCCAACAGCTGATGGTAGCGGGTCGAGATACGCAGTATTTT.

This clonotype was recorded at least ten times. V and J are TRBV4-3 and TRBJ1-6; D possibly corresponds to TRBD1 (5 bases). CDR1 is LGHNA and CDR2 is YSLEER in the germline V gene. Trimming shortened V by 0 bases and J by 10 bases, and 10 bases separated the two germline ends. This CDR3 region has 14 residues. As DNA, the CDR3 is TGCGCCAGCAGCCAAGATCAGGGATGGTCACCCCTCCACTTT. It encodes CASSQDQGWSPLHF.

The CDR3 nucleotides read TGCGCCAGCAGCCTACAGACAGGGACGGGGACTGAAGCTTTCTTT. Its translation is CASSLQTGTGTEAFF. This chain joins TRBV5-1 and TRBJ1-1; 7 nucleotides align to TRBD1. Per the germline V gene, CDR1 is SGHRS and CDR2 is YFSETQ. This CDR3 contains 15 residues. J gave up 5 bases and V 4 bases, and 11 bases lay outside the gene matches.

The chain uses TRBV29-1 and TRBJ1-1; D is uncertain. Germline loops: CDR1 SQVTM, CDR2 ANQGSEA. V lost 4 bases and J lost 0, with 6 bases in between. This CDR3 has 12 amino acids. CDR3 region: CSVVRMNTEAFF. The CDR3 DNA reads TGCAGCGTTGTCCGGATGAACACTGAAGCTTTCTTT.

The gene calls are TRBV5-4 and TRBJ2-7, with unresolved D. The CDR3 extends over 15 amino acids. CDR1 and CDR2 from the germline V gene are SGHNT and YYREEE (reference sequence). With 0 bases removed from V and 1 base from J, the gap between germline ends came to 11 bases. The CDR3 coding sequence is TGTGCCAGCAGCTTGGGGCCAGGAGTGTCCTACGAGCAGTACTTC. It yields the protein CASSLGPGVSYEQYF.

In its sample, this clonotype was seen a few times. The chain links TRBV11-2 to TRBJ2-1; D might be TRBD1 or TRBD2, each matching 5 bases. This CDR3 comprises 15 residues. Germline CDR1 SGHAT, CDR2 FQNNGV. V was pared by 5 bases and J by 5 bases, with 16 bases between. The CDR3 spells CASSQGDGYDNEQFF. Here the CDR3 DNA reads TGTGCCAGCAGCCAGGGAGACGGTTACGACAATGAGCAGTTCTTC.

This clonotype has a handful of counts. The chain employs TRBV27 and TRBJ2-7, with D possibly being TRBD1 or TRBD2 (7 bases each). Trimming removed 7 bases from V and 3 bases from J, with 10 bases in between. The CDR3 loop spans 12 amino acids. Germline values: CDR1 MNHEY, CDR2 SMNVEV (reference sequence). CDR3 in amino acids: CASTGGDYEQYF. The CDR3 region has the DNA TGTGCCAGCACAGGGGGGGACTACGAGCAGTACTTC.

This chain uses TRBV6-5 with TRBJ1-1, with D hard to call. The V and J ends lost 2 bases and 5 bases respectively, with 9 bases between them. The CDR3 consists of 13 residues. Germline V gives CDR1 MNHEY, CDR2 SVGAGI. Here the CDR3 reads CASSYGGRTEAFF. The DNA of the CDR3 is TGTGCCAGCAGTTACGGTGGAAGGACTGAAGCTTTCTTT.

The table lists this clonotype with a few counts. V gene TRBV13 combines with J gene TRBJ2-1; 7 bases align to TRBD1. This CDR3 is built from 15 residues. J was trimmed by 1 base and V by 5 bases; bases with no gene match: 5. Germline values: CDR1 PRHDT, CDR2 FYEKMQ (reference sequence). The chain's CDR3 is CASSHQGVSYNEQFF. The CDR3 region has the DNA TGTGCCAGCAGCCATCAGGGGGTTTCCTACAATGAGCAGTTCTTC.

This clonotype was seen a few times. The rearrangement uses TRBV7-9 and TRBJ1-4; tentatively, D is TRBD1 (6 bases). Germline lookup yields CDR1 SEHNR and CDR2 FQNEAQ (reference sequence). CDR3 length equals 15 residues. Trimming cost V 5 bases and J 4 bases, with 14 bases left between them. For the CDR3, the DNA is TGTGCCAGCAGCCCCAACAGGGTAATTAATGAAAAACTGTTTTTT. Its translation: CASSPNRVINEKLFF.

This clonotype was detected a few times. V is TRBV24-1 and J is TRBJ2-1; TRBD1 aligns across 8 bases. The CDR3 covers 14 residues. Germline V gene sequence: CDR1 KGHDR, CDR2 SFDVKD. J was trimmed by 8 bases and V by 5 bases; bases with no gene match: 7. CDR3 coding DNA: TGTGCCACCAGTGGCCGACAGGGGAACGATGAGCAGTTCTTC. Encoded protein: CATSGRQGNDEQFF.

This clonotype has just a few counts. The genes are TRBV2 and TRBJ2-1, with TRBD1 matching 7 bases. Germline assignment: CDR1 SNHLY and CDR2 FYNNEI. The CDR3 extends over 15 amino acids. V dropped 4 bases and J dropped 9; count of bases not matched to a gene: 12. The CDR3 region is CASSGDRVKGTEQFF. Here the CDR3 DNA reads TGTGCCAGCAGTGGGGACAGAGTAAAGGGTACTGAGCAGTTCTTC. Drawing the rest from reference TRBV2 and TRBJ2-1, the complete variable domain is EPEVTQTPSHQVTQMGQEVILRCVPISNHLYFYWYRQILGQKVEFLVSFYNNEISEKSEIFDDQFSVERPDGSNFTLKIRSTKLEDSAMYFCASSGDRVKGTEQFFGPGTRLTVL.

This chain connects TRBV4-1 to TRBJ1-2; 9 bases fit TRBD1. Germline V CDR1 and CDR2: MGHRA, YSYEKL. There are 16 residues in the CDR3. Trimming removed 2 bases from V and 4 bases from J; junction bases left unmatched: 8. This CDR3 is CASSQTTGGNGYGYTF. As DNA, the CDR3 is TGCGCCAGCAGCCAAACCACAGGGGGCAACGGCTATGGCTACACCTTC.

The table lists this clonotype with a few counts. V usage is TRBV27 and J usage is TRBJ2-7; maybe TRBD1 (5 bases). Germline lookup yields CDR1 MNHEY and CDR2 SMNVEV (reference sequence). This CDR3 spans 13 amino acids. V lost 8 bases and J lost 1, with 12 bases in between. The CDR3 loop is CASGVKGSYEQYF. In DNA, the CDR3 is TGTGCCAGCGGGGTGAAGGGGTCCTACGAGCAGTACTTC.

DNA for the CDR3: TGTGCCATCAGTGAGTCTGTGGTAGGGGGAGAGACCCAGTACTTC. Its translation: CAISESVVGGETQYF. The gene calls are TRBV10-3 and TRBJ2-5; a possible D gene is TRBD1 (6 bases). This CDR3 has 15 residues. The germline V and J ends were trimmed by 0 bases and 4 bases, with 12 bases remaining between them. Germline CDR1 and CDR2: ENHRY and SYGVKD.